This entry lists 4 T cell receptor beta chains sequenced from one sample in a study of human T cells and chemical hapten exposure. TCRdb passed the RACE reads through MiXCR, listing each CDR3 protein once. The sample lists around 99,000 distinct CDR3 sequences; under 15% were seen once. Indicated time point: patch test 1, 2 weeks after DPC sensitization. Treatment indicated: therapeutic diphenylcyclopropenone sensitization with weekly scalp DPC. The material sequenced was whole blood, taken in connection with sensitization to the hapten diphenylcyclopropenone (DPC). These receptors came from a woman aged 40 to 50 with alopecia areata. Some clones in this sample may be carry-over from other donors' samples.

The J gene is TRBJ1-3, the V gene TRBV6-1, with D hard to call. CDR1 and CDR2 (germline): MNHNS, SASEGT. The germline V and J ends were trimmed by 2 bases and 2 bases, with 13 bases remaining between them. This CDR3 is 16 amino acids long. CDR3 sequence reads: CASSETMDAAGNTIYF. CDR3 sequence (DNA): TGTGCCAGCAGTGAAACTATGGACGCTGCTGGAAACACCATATATTTT.

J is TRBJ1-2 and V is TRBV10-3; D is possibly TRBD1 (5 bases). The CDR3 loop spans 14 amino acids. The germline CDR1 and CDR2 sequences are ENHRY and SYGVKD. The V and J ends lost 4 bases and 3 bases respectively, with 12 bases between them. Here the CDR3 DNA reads TGTGCCATCAGTGGAGGGACGGCCGACTATGGCTACACCTTC. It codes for CAISGGTADYGYTF.

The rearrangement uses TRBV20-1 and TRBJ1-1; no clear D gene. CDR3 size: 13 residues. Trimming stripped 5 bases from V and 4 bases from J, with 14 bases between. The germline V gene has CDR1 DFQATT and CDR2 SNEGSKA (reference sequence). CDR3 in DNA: TGCAGTGCTTCAGGTAGGGCGATCACTGAAGCTTTCTTT. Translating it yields CSASGRAITEAFF.

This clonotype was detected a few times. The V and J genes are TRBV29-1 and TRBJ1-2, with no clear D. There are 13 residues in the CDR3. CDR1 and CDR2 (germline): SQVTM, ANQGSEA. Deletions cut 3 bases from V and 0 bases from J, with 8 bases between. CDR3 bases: TGCAGCGTTGAGGGAAAAACTAACTATGGCTACACCTTC. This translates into CSVEGKTNYGYTF.